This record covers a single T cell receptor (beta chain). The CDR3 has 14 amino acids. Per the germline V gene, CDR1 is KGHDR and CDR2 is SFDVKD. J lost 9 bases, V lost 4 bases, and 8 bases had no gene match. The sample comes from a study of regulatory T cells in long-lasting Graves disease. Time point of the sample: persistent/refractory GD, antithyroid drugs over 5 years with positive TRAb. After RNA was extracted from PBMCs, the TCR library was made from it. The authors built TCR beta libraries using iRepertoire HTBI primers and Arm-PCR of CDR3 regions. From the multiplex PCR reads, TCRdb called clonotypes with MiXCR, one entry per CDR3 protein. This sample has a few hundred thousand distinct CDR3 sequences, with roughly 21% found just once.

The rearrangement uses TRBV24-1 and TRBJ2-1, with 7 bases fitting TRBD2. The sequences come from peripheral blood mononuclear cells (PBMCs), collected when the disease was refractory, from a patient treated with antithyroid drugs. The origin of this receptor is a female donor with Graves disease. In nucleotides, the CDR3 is TGTGCCACCAGTGACCCAGGACTAGGTTTTGAGCAGTTCTTC. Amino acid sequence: CATSDPGLGFEQFF.